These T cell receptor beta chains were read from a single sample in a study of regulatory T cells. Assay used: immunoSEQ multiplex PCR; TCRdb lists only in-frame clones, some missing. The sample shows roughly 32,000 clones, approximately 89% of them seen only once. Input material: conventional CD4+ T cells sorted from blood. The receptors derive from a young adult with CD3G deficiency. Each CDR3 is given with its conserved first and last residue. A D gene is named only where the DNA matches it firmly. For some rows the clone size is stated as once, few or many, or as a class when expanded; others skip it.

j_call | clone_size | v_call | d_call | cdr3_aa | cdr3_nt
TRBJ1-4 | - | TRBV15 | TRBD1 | CATSRVGGAGATNEKLFF | TGTGCCACCAGCAGAGTAGGGGGCGCAGGAGCAACTAATGAAAAACTGTTTTTT
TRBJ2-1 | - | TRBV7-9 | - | CASSRIRNEQFF | TGTGCCAGCAGCAGGATACGGAATGAGCAGTTCTTC
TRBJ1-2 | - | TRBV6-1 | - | CASSEAGGAWGYTF | TGTGCCAGCAGTGAAGCGGGGGGCGCTTGGGGCTACACCTTC
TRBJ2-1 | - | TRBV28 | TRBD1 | CASSLGARAGGYGEQFF | TGTGCCAGCAGTTTAGGGGCCCGGGCAGGGGGTTACGGTGAGCAGTTCTTC
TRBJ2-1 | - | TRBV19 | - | CASSIDYRYNEQFF | TGTGCCAGTAGTATCGACTACCGCTACAATGAGCAGTTCTTC
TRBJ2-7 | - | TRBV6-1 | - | CASRTQGGQAYEQYF | TGTGCCAGCAGGACCCAGGGCGGCCAAGCATACGAGCAGTACTTC
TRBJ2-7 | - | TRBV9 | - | CASSSVGPRTYEQYF | TGTGCCAGCAGTTCAGTGGGACCCCGGACCTACGAGCAGTACTTC
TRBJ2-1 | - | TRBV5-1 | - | CASSLALQASDEQFF | TGCGCCAGCAGCTTGGCCCTCCAGGCATCGGATGAGCAGTTCTTC
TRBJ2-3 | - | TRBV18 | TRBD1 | CASSPRTGGTDTQYF | TGTGCCAGCTCACCGAGGACAGGGGGCACAGATACGCAGTATTTT
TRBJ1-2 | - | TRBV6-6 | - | CASSYLSGGYTF | TGTGCCAGCAGTTACTTAAGTGGTGGCTACACCTTC
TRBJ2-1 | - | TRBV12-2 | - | CASRRQYNEQFF | TGTGCAAGTCGACGACAGTACAATGAGCAGTTCTTC
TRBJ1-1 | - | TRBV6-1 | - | CASSEFHTGSGSEAFF | TGTGCCAGCAGTGAATTCCACACGGGGAGTGGCTCTGAAGCTTTCTTT
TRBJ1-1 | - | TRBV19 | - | CASSPIDRGTNTEAFF | TGTGCCAGTAGTCCCATAGATCGGGGGACGAACACTGAAGCTTTCTTT
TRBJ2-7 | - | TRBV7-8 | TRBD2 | CASSLYGGRLGEQYF | TGTGCCAGCAGCTTATATGGCGGGAGACTTGGCGAGCAGTACTTC
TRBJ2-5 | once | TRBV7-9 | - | CASSFQRGDQYF | TGTGCCAGCAGCTTCCAAAGGGGGGACCAGTACTTC
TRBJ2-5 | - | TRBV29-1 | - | CSVGIQETQYF | TGCAGCGTTGGGATTCAAGAGACCCAGTACTTC
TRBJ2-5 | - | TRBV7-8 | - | CASSLAPGRETQYF | TGTGCCAGCAGCTTAGCCCCGGGCAGGGAGACCCAGTACTTC
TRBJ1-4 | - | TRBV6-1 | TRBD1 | CASSAGQAYEKLFF | TGTGCCAGCAGTGCAGGACAGGCTTATGAAAAACTGTTTTTT
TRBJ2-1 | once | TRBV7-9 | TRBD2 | CASSYGTRGRSSYNEQFF | TGTGCCAGCAGCTACGGGACTAGGGGAAGGAGCTCCTACAATGAGCAGTTCTTC
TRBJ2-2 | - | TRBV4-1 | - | CASSPILRTGELFF | TGCGCCAGCAGCCCCATCCTCCGGACCGGGGAGCTGTTTTTT
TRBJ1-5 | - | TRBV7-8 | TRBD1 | CASSPGDSYQPQHF | TGTGCCAGCAGCCCTGGGGACAGCTATCAGCCCCAGCATTTT
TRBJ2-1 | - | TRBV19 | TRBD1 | CASSSGTGSIEQFF | TGTGCCAGTAGTAGCGGGACAGGGAGTATTGAGCAGTTCTTC
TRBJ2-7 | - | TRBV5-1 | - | CASSLASGRKGHEQYF | TGCGCCAGCAGCTTGGCCTCAGGGCGGAAAGGCCACGAGCAGTACTTC
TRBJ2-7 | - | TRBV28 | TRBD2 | CASSSRRGLAGGWVQYF | TGTGCCAGCAGTTCGCGGAGGGGACTAGCGGGAGGATGGGTGCAGTACTTC
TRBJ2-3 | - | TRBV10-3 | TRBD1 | CAIRGQQTDTQYF | TGTGCCATCAGGGGACAGCAAACAGATACGCAGTATTTT
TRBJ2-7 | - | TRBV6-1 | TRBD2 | CASRGASGTYEQYF | TGTGCCAGCAGAGGGGCTAGCGGGACCTACGAGCAGTACTTC
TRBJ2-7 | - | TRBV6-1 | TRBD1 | CASRLRDRSYEQYF | TGTGCCAGCAGGCTTCGGGACAGGAGCTACGAGCAGTACTTC
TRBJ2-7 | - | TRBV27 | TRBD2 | CASRPLAGGSEQYF | TGTGCCAGCAGACCACTAGCGGGAGGGAGCGAGCAGTACTTC
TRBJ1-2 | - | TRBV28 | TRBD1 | CASSLGAGGDYGYTF | TGTGCCAGCAGTTTGGGGGCAGGGGGCGACTATGGCTACACCTTC
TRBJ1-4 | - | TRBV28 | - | CASRARRGEKLFF | TGTGCCAGCAGGGCAAGACGAGGGGAGAAACTGTTTTTT
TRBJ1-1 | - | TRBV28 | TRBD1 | CASSPRTGKTEAFF | TGTGCCAGCAGTCCTCGGACAGGGAAGACTGAAGCTTTCTTT
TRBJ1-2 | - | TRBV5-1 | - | CASSLDVNYGYTF | TGCGCCAGCAGCTTAGACGTGAACTATGGCTACACCTTC
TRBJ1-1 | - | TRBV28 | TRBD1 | CASCRNRGLQAFF | TGTGCCAGCTGTAGGAACAGGGGGCTACAGGCTTTCTTT
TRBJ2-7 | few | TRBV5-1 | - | CASSLEPAGAEQYF | TGCGCCAGCAGCTTGGAGCCAGCCGGGGCCGAGCAGTACTTC
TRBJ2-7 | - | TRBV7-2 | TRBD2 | CASSRSGGPSYEQYF | TGTGCCAGCAGCCGAAGCGGGGGTCCTTCCTACGAGCAGTACTTC
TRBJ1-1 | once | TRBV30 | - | CAWSQGSTEAFF | TGTGCCTGGAGTCAGGGAAGCACTGAAGCTTTCTTT
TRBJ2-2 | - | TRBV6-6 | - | CASGLPGELFF | TGTGCCAGCGGGTTGCCCGGGGAGCTGTTTTTT
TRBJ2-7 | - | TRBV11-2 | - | CASSLVRGEQYF | TGTGCCAGCAGCTTAGTCCGGGGAGAGCAGTACTTC
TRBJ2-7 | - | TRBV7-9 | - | CASSLGRDYEQYF | TGTGCCAGCAGCTTAGGACGGGACTACGAGCAGTACTTC
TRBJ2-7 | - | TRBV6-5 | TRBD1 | CASSQGQHYEQYF | TGTGCCAGCAGTCAGGGACAGCACTACGAGCAGTACTTC
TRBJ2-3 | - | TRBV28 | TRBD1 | CASSSFGQGVGDTQYF | TGTGCCAGCAGTTCGTTCGGACAGGGCGTTGGAGATACGCAGTATTTT
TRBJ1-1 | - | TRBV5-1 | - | CASSLSAGVNTEAFF | TGCGCCAGCAGCTTGTCTGCCGGGGTTAACACTGAAGCTTTCTTT
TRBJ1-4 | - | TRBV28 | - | CASSSLTPGPTNEKLFF | TGTGCCAGCAGTTCGCTGACCCCGGGCCCTACTAATGAAAAACTGTTTTTT
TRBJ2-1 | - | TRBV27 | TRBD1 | CASLPKTGGEEQFF | TGTGCCAGCCTGCCTAAGACAGGGGGCGAGGAGCAGTTCTTC